Below, 22 T cell receptor beta chains from the same sample are listed, as sequenced in a study of blood T cells in healthy people across ages. Alongside a J-beta primer mix, a sample-barcoded 5' primer served in a second PCR lasting 7 to 11 cycles. TCRdb reanalysed the 5' RACE reads using MiXCR and keeps one entry per CDR3 protein. This table has approximately 800,000 distinct CDR3 sequences, approximately 25% appearing once. The data also belong to a second study, concerning T cells of mothers and their children.

The sequenced material came from blood. The receptors were gathered from a boy aged 5-17 years in good health.

The CDR3: CASTLAGGGSYEQYF. The CDR3 coding sequence is TGTGCCAGCACCCTAGCGGGAGGAGGCTCCTACGAGCAGTACTTC. The V and J genes are TRBV12-3 or TRBV12-4 and TRBJ2-5; TRBD2 matches 11 bases. TRBJ2-7 explains the end of the DNA better; the J call may be wrong. The CDR3 loop spans 15 amino acids.

This clonotype has only a few counts. The chain has TRBV7-2 and TRBJ1-4; D is uncertain. This CDR3 is built from 15 residues. Trimming left V 4 bases short and J 6 bases short, with 15 bases between. Germline CDR1 reads SGHTA; CDR2 reads FQGNSA. DNA of the CDR3: TGTGCCAGCAGCTCGGACGGTACTCTGGATGAAAAACTGTTTTTT. Its translation: CASSSDGTLDEKLFF.

The chain links TRBV28 to TRBJ2-4; no clear D. The CDR3 runs 12 residues. The V end lost 6 bases, the J end lost 6 bases, and 9 bases lay between the germline ends. The germline gives CDR1 MDHEN, CDR2 SYDVKM. CDR3 sequence (DNA): TGTGCCAGCAGCACCGGTGGAAACATTCAGTACTTC. The encoded protein is CASSTGGNIQYF.

The genes are TRBV7-9 and TRBJ2-5; maybe TRBD1 (7 bases). The DNA end is more similar to TRBJ2-7, so the J call may be wrong. Germline values: CDR1 SEHNR, CDR2 FQNEAQ (reference sequence). This CDR3 comprises 15 residues. The CDR3 DNA is TGTGCCAGCAGCGGAGGGACAGCGAACTCCTACGAGCAGTACTTC. It specifies CASSGGTANSYEQYF.

This clonotype has just a few counts. The chain is built from TRBV20-1 and TRBJ2-4; the D gene is possibly TRBD1 (5 bases). Germline values: CDR1 DFQATT, CDR2 SNEGSKA (reference sequence). V lost 3 bases and J 5 bases, leaving 11 bases between the germline ends. CDR3 length: 13 amino acids. The CDR3: CSARQDIENIQYF. The CDR3 nucleotides read TGCAGTGCTAGGCAGGACATAGAAAACATTCAGTACTTC.

The chain links TRBV21-1 to TRBJ1-4. TRBV21-1 is labeled a pseudogene. This CDR3 has 18 amino acids. CDR3 in DNA: TGTGCCAGCAGCAAAGCGCTGGTGCGGGCCAGAAATAATGAAAAACTGTTTTTT. Translation: CASSKALVRARNNEKLFF.

The CDR3 sequence: CASSQDRGQPLEITDTQYF. DNA for the CDR3: TGTGCCAGCAGCCAAGATCGCGGGCAGCCACTTGAAATCACAGATACGCAGTATTTT. This chain connects TRBV14 to TRBJ2-3; D is possibly TRBD2 (5 bases). Germline V gives CDR1 SGHDN, CDR2 FVKESK. This CDR3 region has 19 residues. V was clipped by 0 bases and J by 2 bases, with 21 bases between them. Looking up the rest from reference TRBV14 and TRBJ2-3 gives the full variable domain: EAGVTQFPSHSVIEKGQTVTLRCDPISGHDNLYWYRRVMGKEIKFLLHFVKESKQDESGMPNNRFLAERTGGTYSTLKVQPAELEDSGVYFCASSQDRGQPLEITDTQYFGPGTRLTVL.

This chain links TRBV5-5 with TRBJ2-2, with 8 bases aligning to TRBD1. The CDR3 has 16 residues. The germline V gene encodes CDR1 SGHKS and CDR2 YYEKEE (reference sequence). The ends lost 4 bases at V and 7 bases at J; junction bases unmatched: 12. CDR3 residues: CASSGAGQAYGGELFF. In nucleotides, the CDR3 is TGTGCCAGCAGCGGCGCGGGACAGGCCTACGGCGGGGAGCTGTTTTTT.

This clonotype has a handful of counts. The chain couples TRBV20-1 to TRBJ1-1; D gene unclear. The germline V and J ends were trimmed by 0 bases and 6 bases, with 5 bases remaining between them. Germline CDR1 DFQATT, CDR2 SNEGSKA (reference sequence). The CDR3 covers 11 residues. The DNA of the CDR3 is TGCAGTGCTAGAGATTATCCTGAAGCTTTCTTT. Its translation: CSARDYPEAFF.

V gene TRBV11-2 combines with J gene TRBJ2-2, with 8 bases lining up with TRBD1. The CDR3 is 18 amino acids. V lost 1 base to trimming and J lost 4 bases; unmatched junction nucleotides: 11. Germline V CDR1 and CDR2: SGHAT, FQNNGV. The CDR3 region is CASSLGQGAWGTTGELFF. DNA for the CDR3: TGTGCCAGCAGCTTAGGGCAGGGGGCGTGGGGAACCACCGGGGAGCTGTTTTTT. Drawing the rest from reference TRBV11-2 and TRBJ2-2, the complete variable domain is EAGVAQSPRYKIIEKRQSVAFWCNPISGHATLYWYQQILGQGPKLLIQFQNNGVVDDSQLPKDRFSAERLKGVDSTLKIQPAKLEDSAVYLCASSLGQGAWGTTGELFFGEGSRLTVL.

CDR3 region: CASSPMGSPYNEQFF. The CDR3 DNA reads TGTGCCAGCAGCCCGATGGGGTCGCCCTACAATGAGCAGTTCTTC. V gene TRBV7-9 combines with J gene TRBJ2-1; no definite D call. CDR3 length equals 15 residues. Trimming cost V 5 bases and J 2 bases, with 13 bases left between them. The V gene's germline CDR1 is SEHNR and CDR2 FQNEAQ (reference sequence).

In its sample, this clonotype was seen a few times. The V and J genes are TRBV2 and TRBJ2-7; 9 bases agree with TRBD1. The CDR3 runs 15 residues. The ends lost 11 bases at V and 7 bases at J; junction bases unmatched: 18. Germline assignment: CDR1 SNHLY and CDR2 FYNNEI. CDR3 nucleotides: TGTGCCGGCATTCCCCTCCGGGGGACAGGGTTTGAGCAGTACTTC. Protein product: CAGIPLRGTGFEQYF.

The chain joins TRBV4-3 to TRBJ2-5; D is uncertain. Trimming stripped 3 bases from V and 4 bases from J, with 21 bases between. Germline V CDR1 and CDR2: LGHNA, YSLEER. The length of the CDR3 is 17 residues. The CDR3 spells CASSHETIGHNGETQYF. CDR3 nucleotide sequence: TGCGCCAGCAGCCATGAAACTATAGGGCATAATGGAGAGACCCAGTACTTC.

This chain joins TRBV11-1 and TRBJ2-1, with a possible D match to TRBD1 (5 bases). This CDR3 is 14 amino acids long. V lost 6 bases and J 5 bases, leaving 14 bases between the germline ends. Germline V gene data show CDR1 as SGHAT and CDR2 as FQDESV (reference sequence). For the CDR3, the DNA is TGTGCCAGCAGTTGGGGCTCCAACCACAATGAGCAGTTCTTC. It codes for CASSWGSNHNEQFF.

A remark on this clonotype: Being one base from a much bigger clone, this may be a read error. The V gene is TRBV9, the J gene TRBJ2-1; the D is unclear. CDR1 and CDR2 (germline): SGDLS, YYNGEE. The CDR3 has 13 amino acids. The V end lost 0 bases, the J end lost 3 bases, and 4 bases lay between the germline ends. The CDR3 sequence: CASSVGIYNEQFF. The CDR3, as DNA: TGTGCCAGCAGCGTAGGGATCTACAATGAGCAGTTCTTC.

The chain employs TRBV21-1 and TRBJ1-1; TRBD1 was called by the table and not checked on the DNA. TRBV21-1 is marked as a pseudogene. The CDR3 consists of 18 residues. CDR3: CASSIGSWGLALNTEAFF. The CDR3, as DNA: TGTGCCAGCAGCATCGGGAGCTGGGGGTTGGCTCTGAACACTGAAGCTTTCTTT.

The chain links TRBV27 to TRBJ2-1, with TRBD2 identical over 7 bases. Germline V lookup: CDR1 MNHEY, CDR2 SMNVEV (reference sequence). V lost 3 bases to trimming and J lost 4 bases; unmatched junction nucleotides: 12. The length of the CDR3 is 17 residues. As DNA, the CDR3 is TGTGCCAGCAGTTTGGGGCGCGGGAGAGACCTATACAATGAGCAGTTCTTC. Protein product: CASSLGRGRDLYNEQFF.

This clonotype was detected ten times or more. This chain links TRBV9 with TRBJ1-3; no clear D gene. The V and J ends lost 4 bases and 0 bases respectively, with 14 bases between them. Germline V gives CDR1 SGDLS, CDR2 YYNGEE. This CDR3 contains 16 residues. Here the CDR3 reads CASSPLDGASGNTIYF. The CDR3 coding sequence is TGTGCCAGCAGCCCTTTGGACGGAGCCTCTGGAAACACCATATATTTT.

J is TRBJ1-5 and V is TRBV12-3 or TRBV12-4; D is ambiguous. CDR3 length: 11 amino acids. V dropped 3 bases and J dropped 9 bases, with 6 bases sitting between them. DNA for the CDR3: TGTGCCAGCAGTTTCGGCCGGCCCCAGCATTTT. Translated, it gives CASSFGRPQHF.

For this clonotype: Just one base apart from a much larger clone, this may be a read error. The gene calls are TRBV11-3 and TRBJ2-1, with D maybe TRBD2 (5 bases). Trimming took 0 bases from V and 9 from J, leaving 6 bases between them. This CDR3 has 12 amino acids. Germline V CDR1 and CDR2: SGHNT, YENEEA. Here the CDR3 DNA reads TGTGCCAGCAGCTTAGATGGAGGTGAGCAGTTCTTC. This sequence encodes CASSLDGGEQFF.

This clonotype appeared a few times. The chain links TRBV5-5 to TRBJ2-1; 10 bases are shared with TRBD2. Germline CDR1 SGHKS, CDR2 YYEKEE (reference sequence). The CDR3 extends over 15 amino acids. V lost 0 bases and J lost 8; bases outside the gene matches: 5. In nucleotides, the CDR3 is TGTGCCAGCAGCTTGGTAGGGACTAGCGACGATGAGCAGTTCTTC. It encodes CASSLVGTSDDEQFF.

This clonotype was seen repeatedly, ten times or more. This sequence joins TRBV12-3 or TRBV12-4 and TRBJ1-3; D remains ambiguous. CDR3 length equals 12 residues. Trimming cost V 2 bases and J 1 base, with 0 bases left between them. The CDR3 loop reads CASSLSGNTIYF. CDR3 coding DNA: TGTGCCAGCAGTTTATCTGGAAACACCATATATTTT.